Listed here are 9 T cell receptor beta chains from one sample, sequenced in a study of a mutant IDH1 vaccine in newly diagnosed glioma. These receptors lack a known antigen. Profiled with immunoSEQ multiplex PCR; TCRdb holds only in-frame clones, not every one. The sample carries about 48,000 clones, roughly 80% recorded once. Stated time point: week 35, safety follow-up. The study gave 300 ug of mutant IDH1 20-mer peptide per vaccine dose, with topical imiquimod. Here the sequenced sample was PBMCs, taken from a glioma patient whose treatment included an IDH1 peptide vaccine. Source of these receptors: a middle-aged man with glioma.

This rearrangement joins TRBV7-6 to TRBJ1-4, with TRBD1 as a possible D gene (6 bases). This CDR3 contains 14 residues. V lost 3 bases and J lost 8, with 13 bases in between. The germline V gene has CDR1 SGHVS and CDR2 FNYEAQ. This chain's CDR3 is CASSFGGAGEKLFF. CDR3 bases: TGTGCCAGCAGCTTTGGGGGCGCCGGGGAAAAACTGTTTTTT.

V gene TRBV1 combines with J gene TRBJ2-2; the table's D gene call, TRBD2, was not cross checked with the DNA. TRBV1 is labeled a pseudogene. The CDR3 length is 16 residues. CDR3 in amino acids: CTSSQDEGVATGELFF. The CDR3, as DNA: TGCACCAGCAGCCAAGACGAGGGAGTGGCCACCGGGGAGCTGTTTTTT.

The chain links TRBV7-2 to TRBJ1-5; D remains ambiguous. V shed 1 base and J shed 11 bases, with 12 bases lying between them. Germline V CDR1 and CDR2: SGHTA, FQGNSA. The CDR3 has 13 amino acids. The CDR3 loop reads CASSLGGGGTQHF. CDR3 bases: TGTGCCAGCAGCTTAGGCGGAGGTGGGACCCAGCATTTT.

Of note for this clone: An end of the junction does not agree with germline; a read error may underlie this. The chain is built from TRBV2 and TRBJ2-5, with D unclear. The CDR3 covers 13 residues. Germline V gene data show CDR1 as SNHLY and CDR2 as FYNNEI. DNA of the CDR3: TGTGCCAGCAGTGAAGATAGGCAAGTGACCCAGTACTTC. Its translation is CASSEDRQVTQYF.

The chain employs TRBV5-1 and TRBJ2-3, with 10 positions matching TRBD2. V lost 0 bases, J lost 5 bases, and 6 bases stayed unmatched. The CDR3 totals 16 residues. Germline-derived CDR1 and CDR2 are SGHRS and YFSETQ. The CDR3 DNA sequence: TGCGCCAGCAGCTTGGGCCTAGCGGGGGCCCGAGATACGCAGTATTTT. Translation gives CASSLGLAGARDTQYF.

V usage is TRBV4-1 and J usage is TRBJ2-3; 8 nucleotides line up with TRBD1. J was trimmed by 3 bases and V by 3 bases; bases with no gene match: 2. Germline-derived CDR1 and CDR2 are MGHRA and YSYEKL. The CDR3 has 14 residues. The DNA of the CDR3 is TGCGCCAGCAGCCAGGACAGGGTTACAGATACGCAGTATTTT. Encoded protein: CASSQDRVTDTQYF.

This clone was counted only a few times. The rearrangement links TRBV30 to TRBJ1-1, with D hard to call. The CDR3 runs to 13 residues. Trimming left V 2 bases short and J 0 bases short, with 7 bases between. From germline, CDR1 is GTSNPN and CDR2 SVGIG (reference sequence). In DNA, the CDR3 is TGTGCCTGGAGTATGACGGTGAACACTGAAGCTTTCTTT. This sequence encodes CAWSMTVNTEAFF.

The rearrangement links TRBV6-5 to TRBJ2-7, with no clear D. This CDR3 is built from 13 residues. Germline CDR1 is MNHEY and CDR2 is SVGAGI. V was shortened by 5 bases and J by 6 bases, with 14 bases between the two germline ends. The CDR3 loop reads CASSPGPSSEQYF. DNA of the CDR3: TGTGCCAGCAGTCCCGGGCCCTCCAGCGAGCAGTACTTC.

This rearrangement joins TRBV19 to TRBJ1-3; D uncertain. V shed 3 bases and J shed 9 bases, with 18 bases lying between them. Per the germline V gene, CDR1 is LNHDA and CDR2 is SQIVND (reference sequence). The CDR3 length is 15 residues. In DNA form, the CDR3 reads TGTGCCAGTAGTATGGGTCTCACTCTGGGGAGCACCATATATTTT. Its translation: CASSMGLTLGSTIYF.